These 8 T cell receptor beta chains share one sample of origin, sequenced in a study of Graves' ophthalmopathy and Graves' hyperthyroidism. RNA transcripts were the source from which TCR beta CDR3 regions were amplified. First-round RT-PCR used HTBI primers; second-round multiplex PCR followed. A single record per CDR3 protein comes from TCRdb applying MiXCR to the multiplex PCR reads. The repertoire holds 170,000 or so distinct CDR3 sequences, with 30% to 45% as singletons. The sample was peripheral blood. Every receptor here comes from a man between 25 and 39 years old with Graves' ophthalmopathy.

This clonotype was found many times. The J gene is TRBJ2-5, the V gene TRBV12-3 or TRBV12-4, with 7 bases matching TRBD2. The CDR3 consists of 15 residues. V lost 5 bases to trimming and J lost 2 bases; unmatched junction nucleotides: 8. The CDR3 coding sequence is TGTGCCAGCAGTCCCCGCGGGAGTGTACAAGAGACCCAGTACTTC. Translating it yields CASSPRGSVQETQYF.

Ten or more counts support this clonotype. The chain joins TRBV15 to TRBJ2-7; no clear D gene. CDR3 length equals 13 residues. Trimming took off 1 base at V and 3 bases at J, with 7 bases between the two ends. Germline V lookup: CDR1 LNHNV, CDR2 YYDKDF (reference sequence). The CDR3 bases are TGTGCCACCAGCAGAGGTGAAAACTACGAGCAGTACTTC. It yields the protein CATSRGENYEQYF.

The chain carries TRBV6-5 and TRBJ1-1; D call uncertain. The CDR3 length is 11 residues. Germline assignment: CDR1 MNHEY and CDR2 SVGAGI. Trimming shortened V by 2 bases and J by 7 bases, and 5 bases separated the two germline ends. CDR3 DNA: TGTGCCAGCAGTTACACGAATGAAGCTTTCTTT. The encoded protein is CASSYTNEAFF.

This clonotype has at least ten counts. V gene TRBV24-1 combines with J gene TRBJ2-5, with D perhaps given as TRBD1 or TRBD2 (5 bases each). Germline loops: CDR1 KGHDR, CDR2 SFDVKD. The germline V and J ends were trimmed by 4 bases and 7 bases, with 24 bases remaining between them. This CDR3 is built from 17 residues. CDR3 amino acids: CATSDRGTGTVVATQYF. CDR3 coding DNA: TGTGCCACCAGTGACCGAGGAACCGGGACGGTTGTCGCGACCCAGTACTTC.

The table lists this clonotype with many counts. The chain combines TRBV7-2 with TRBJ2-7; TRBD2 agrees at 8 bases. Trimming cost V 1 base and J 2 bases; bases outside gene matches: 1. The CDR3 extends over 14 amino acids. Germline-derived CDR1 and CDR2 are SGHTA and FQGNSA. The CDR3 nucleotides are TGTGCCAGCAGCTTAGGCGGGGGGCCCTACGAGCAGTACTTC. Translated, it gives CASSLGGGPYEQYF.

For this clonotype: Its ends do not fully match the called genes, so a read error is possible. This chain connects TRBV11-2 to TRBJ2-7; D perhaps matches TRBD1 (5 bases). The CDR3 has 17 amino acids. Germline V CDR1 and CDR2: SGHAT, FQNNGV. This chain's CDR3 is CASSIQAGQTISYERYF. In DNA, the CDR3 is TGTGCCAGCAGCATCCAGGCAGGGCAGACAATTTCCTACGAGCGGTACTTC.

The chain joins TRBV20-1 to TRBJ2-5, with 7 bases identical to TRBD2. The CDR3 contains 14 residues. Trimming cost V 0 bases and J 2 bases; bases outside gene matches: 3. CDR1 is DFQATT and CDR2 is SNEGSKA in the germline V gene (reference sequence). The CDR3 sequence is CSARDRGVQETQYF. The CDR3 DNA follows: TGCAGTGCTAGAGATCGGGGGGTGCAAGAGACCCAGTACTTC.

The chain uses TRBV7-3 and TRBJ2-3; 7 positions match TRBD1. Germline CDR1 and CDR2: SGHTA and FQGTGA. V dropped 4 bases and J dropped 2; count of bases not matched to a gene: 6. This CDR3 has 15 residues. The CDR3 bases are TGTGCCAGCAGCTCGGGACAGCTAAACACAGATACGCAGTATTTT. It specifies CASSSGQLNTDTQYF.